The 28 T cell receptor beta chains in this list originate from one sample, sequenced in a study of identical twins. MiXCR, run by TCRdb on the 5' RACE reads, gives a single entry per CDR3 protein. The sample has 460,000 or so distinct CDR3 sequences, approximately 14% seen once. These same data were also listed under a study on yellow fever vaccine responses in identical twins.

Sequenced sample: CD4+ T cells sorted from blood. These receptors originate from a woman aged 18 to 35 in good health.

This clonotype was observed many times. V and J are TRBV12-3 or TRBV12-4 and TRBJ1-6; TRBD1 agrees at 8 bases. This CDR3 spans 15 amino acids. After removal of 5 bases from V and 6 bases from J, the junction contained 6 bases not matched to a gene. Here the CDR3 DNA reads TGTGCCAGCAGTCGTCAGGGGGCTTTTAATTCACCCCTCCACTTT. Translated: CASSRQGAFNSPLHF.

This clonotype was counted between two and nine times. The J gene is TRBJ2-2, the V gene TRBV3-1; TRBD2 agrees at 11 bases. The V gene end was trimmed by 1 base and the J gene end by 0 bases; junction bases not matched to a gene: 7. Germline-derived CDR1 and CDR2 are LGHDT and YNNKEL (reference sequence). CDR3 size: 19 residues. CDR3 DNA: TGTGCCAGCAGCCAAGCCCTGGCTAGCGGGGGGCCGAACACCGGGGAGCTGTTTTTT. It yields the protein CASSQALASGGPNTGELFF.

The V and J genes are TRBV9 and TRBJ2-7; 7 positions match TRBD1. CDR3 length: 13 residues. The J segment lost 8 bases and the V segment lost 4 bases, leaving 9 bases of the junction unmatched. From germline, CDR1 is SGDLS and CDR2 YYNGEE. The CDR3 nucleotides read TGTGCCAGCAGCATGGAGACAGGGAATAAGCAGTACTTC. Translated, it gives CASSMETGNKQYF.

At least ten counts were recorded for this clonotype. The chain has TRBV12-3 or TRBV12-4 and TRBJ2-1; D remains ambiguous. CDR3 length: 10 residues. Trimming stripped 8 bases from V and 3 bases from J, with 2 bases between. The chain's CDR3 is CASGYNEQFF. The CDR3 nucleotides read TGTGCCAGCGGCTACAATGAGCAGTTCTTC.

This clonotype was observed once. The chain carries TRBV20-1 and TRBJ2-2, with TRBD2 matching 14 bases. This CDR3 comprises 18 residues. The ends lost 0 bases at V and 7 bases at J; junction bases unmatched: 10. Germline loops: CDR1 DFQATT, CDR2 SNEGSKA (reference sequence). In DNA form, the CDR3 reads TGCAGTGCTAGAGATCCAAAGACTAGCGGGGGGGCCGACGGGGAGCTGTTTTTT. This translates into CSARDPKTSGGADGELFF.

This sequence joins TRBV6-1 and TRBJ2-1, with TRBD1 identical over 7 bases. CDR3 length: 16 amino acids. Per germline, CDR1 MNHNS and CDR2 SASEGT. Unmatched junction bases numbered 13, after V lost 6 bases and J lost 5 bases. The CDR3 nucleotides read TGTGCCAGCAGCACCTCCGGGACAGTAGTTAACAATGAGCAGTTCTTC. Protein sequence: CASSTSGTVVNNEQFF.

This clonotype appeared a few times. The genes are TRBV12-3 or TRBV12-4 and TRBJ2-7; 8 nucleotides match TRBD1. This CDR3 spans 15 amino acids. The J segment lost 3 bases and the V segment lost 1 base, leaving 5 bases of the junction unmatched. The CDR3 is CASSLGTGSYYEQYF. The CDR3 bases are TGTGCCAGCAGTTTAGGGACAGGGTCATACTACGAGCAGTACTTC.

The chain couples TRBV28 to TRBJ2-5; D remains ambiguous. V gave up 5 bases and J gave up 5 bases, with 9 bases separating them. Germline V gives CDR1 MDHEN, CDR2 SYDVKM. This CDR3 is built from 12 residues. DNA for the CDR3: TGTGCCAGCAGTAGGCGAGCGGAGACCCAGTACTTC. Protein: CASSRRAETQYF.

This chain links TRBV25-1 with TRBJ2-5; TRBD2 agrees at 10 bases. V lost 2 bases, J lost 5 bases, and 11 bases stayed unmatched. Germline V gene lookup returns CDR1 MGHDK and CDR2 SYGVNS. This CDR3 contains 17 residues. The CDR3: CASSEDIGLAVGETQYF. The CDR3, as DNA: TGTGCCAGCAGTGAAGATATCGGACTAGCGGTCGGGGAGACCCAGTACTTC.

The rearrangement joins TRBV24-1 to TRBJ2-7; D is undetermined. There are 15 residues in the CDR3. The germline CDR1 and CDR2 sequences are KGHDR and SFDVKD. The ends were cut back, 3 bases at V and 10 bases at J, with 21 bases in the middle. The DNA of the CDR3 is TGTGCCACCAGTGATCCAAAGACGGACCTACGAGTACAGTACTTC. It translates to CATSDPKTDLRVQYF.

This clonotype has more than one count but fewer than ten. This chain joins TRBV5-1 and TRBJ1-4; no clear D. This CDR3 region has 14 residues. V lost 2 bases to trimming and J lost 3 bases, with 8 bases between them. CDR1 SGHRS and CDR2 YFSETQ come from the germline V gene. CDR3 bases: TGCGCCAGCAGCTTCCGAATTCCTAATGAAAAACTGTTTTTT. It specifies CASSFRIPNEKLFF.

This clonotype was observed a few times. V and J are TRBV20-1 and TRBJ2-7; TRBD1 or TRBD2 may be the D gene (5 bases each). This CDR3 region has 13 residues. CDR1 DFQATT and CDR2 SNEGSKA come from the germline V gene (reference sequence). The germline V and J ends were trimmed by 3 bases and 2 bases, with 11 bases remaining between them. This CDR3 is CSARGPKPYEQYF. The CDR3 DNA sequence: TGCAGTGCTAGGGGACCAAAGCCCTACGAGCAGTACTTC.

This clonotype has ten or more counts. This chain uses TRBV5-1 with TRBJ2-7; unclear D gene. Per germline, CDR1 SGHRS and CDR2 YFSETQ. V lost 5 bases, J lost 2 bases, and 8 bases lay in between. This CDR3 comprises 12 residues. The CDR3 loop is CASRSTTYEQYF. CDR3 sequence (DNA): TGCGCCAGCAGATCTACAACCTACGAGCAGTACTTC.

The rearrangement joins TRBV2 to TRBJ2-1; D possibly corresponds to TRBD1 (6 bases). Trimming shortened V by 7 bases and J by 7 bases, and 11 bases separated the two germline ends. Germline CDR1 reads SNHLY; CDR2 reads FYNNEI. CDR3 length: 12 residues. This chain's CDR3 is CASMTGKNEQFF. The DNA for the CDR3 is TGTGCCAGCATGACAGGAAAGAATGAGCAGTTCTTC. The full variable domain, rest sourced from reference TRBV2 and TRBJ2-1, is EPEVTQTPSHQVTQMGQEVILRCVPISNHLYFYWYRQILGQKVEFLVSFYNNEISEKSEIFDDQFSVERPDGSNFTLKIRSTKLEDSAMYFCASMTGKNEQFFGPGTRLTVL.

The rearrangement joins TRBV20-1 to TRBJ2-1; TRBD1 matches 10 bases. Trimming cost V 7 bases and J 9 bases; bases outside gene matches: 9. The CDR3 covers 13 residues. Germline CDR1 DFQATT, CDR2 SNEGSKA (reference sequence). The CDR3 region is CSVPGQGLGEQFF. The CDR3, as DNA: TGCAGTGTTCCGGGACAGGGGCTTGGTGAGCAGTTCTTC.

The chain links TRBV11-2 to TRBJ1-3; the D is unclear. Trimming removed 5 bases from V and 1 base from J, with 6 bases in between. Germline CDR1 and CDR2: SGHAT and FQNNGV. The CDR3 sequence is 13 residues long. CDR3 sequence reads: CASSPTSGNTIYF. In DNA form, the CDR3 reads TGTGCCAGCAGCCCCACATCTGGAAACACCATATATTTT.

This CDR3 reads CSAEYAAGVEFF. CDR3 sequence (DNA): TGCAGCGCCGAGTACGCGGCGGGAGTTGAGTTCTTC. This chain connects TRBV29-1 to TRBJ2-1; 7 bases are a match to TRBD2. The CDR3 sequence is 12 residues long. Germline trimming cut 7 bases from V and 14 bases from J; bases unmatched to any gene: 14. Germline-derived CDR1 and CDR2 are SQVTM and ANQGSEA.

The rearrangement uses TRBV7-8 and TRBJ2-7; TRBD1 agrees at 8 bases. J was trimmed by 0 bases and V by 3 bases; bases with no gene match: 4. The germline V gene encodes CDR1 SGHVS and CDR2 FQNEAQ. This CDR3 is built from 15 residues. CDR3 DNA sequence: TGTGCCAGCAGCTTTCGACAGGGGAACTCCTACGAGCAGTACTTC. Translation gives CASSFRQGNSYEQYF.

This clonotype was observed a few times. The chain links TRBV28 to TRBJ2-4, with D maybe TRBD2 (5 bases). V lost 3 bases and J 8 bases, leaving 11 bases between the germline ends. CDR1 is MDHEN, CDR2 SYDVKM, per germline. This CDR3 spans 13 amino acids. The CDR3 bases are TGTGCCAGCAGTTTTCCCCCCGGGGACATTCAGTACTTC. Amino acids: CASSFPPGDIQYF.

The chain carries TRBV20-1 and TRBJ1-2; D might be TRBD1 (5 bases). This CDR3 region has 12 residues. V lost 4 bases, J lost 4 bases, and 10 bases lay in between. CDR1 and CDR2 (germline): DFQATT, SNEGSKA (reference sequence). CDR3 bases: TGCAGTGCTACAGGGCCGAGCTATGGCTACACCTTC. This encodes CSATGPSYGYTF.

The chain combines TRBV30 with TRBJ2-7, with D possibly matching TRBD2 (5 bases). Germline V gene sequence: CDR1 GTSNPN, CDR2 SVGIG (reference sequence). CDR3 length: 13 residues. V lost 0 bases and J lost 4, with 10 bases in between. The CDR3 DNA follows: TGTGCCTGGAGTGTACTAGTGGGTTACGAGCAGTACTTC. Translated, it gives CAWSVLVGYEQYF.

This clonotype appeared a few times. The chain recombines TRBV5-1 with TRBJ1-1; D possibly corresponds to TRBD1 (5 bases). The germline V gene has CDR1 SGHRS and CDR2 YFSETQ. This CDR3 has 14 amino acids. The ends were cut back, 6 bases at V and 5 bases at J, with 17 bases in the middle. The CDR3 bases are TGCGCCAGCAAATCGGCGACAGTAGGGACTGAAGCTTTCTTT. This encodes CASKSATVGTEAFF.

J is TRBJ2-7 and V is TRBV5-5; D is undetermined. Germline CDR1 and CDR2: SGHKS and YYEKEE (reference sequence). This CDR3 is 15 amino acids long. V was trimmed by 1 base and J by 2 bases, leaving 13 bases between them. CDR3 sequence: CASSLTDLETYEQYF. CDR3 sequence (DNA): TGTGCCAGCAGCTTGACAGATCTTGAGACCTACGAGCAGTACTTC.

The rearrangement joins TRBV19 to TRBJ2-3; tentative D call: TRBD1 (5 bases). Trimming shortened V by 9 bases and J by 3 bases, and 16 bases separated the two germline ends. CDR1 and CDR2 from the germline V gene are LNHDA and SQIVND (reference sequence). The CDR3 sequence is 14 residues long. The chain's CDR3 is CASQLDSFTDTQYF. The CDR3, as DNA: TGTGCCAGCCAACTCGACAGTTTTACAGATACGCAGTATTTT. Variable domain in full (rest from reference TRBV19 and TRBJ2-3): DGGITQSPKYLFRKEGQNVTLSCEQNLNHDAMYWYRQDPGQGLRLIYYSQIVNDFQKGDIAEGYSVSREKKESFPLTVTSAQKNPTAFYLCASQLDSFTDTQYFGPGTRLTVL.

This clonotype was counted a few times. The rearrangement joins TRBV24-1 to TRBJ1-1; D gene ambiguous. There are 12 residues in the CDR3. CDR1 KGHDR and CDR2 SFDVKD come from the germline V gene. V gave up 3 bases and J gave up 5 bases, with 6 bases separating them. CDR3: CATSDGRTEAFF. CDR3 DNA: TGTGCCACCAGTGATGGGAGAACTGAAGCTTTCTTT.

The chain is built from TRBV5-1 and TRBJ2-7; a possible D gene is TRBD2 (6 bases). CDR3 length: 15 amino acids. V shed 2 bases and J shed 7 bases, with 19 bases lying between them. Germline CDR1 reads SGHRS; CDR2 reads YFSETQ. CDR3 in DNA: TGCGCCAGCAGCTTCGGCGGGACTGGGGTTAGGGAGCAGTACTTC. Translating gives CASSFGGTGVREQYF.

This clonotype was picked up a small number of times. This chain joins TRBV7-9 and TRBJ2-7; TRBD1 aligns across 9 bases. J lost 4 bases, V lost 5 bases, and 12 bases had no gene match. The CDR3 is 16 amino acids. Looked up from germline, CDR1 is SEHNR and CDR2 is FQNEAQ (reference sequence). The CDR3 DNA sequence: TGTGCCAGCAGCCGACGACCGGGACAGGGAGGGTACGAGCAGTACTTC. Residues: CASSRRPGQGGYEQYF.

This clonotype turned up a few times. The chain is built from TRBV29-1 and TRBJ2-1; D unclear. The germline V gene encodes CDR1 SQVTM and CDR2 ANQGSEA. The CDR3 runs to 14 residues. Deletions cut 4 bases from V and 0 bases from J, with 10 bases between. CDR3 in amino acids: CSVVLQVSYNEQFF. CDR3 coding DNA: TGCAGCGTTGTGCTCCAGGTCTCCTACAATGAGCAGTTCTTC.